This TCR beta chain originates from a study of blood T cell repertoires in COVID-19. Looking at the study overall: The analysed material was cDNA or gDNA that came from T cells, B-cell-depleted T cells, or PBMCs.

Participant reports of clinical history set cohort assignment. TCRdb keeps only in-frame clones here, not all; method: immunoSEQ multiplex PCR. The data hold about 250,000 clones, with around 89% observed a single time. The CDR3 extends over 15 amino acids. Germline CDR1 and CDR2: ENHRY and SYGVKD. V lost 5 bases and J 1 base, leaving 14 bases between the germline ends. The V and J genes are TRBV10-3 and TRBJ1-1; the D is unclear. The sequence was collected from a woman aged 18 to 35 who had recovered from COVID-19. Sequenced input: PBMCs or T cells enriched from blood (not recorded which). CDR3 bases: TGTGCCATCAGTCCGACTGGGAGTGGGAACACTGAAGCTTTCTTT. Translating it yields CAISPTGSGNTEAFF.